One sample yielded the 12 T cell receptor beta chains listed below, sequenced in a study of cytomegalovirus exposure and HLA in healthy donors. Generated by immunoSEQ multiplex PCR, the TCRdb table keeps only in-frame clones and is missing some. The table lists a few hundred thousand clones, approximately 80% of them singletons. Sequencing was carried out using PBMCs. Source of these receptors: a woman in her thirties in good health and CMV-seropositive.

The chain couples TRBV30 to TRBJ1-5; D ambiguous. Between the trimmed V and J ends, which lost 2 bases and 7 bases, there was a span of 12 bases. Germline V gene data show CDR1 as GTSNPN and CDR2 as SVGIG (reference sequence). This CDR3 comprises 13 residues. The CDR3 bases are TGTGCCTGGAGTCGGTCTGGTCCCCAGCCCCAGCATTTT. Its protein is CAWSRSGPQPQHF.

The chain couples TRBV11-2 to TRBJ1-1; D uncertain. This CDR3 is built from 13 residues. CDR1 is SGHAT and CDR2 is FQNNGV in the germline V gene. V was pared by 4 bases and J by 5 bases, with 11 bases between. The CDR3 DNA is TGTGCCAGCAGCTCCGCAGGCGGGACTGAAGCTTTCTTT. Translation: CASSSAGGTEAFF.

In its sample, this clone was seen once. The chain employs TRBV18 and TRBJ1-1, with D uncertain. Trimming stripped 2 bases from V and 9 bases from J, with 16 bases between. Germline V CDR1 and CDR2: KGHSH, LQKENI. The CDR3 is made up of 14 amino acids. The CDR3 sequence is CASSPTPDPHQAFF. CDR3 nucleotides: TGTGCCAGCTCACCAACTCCGGACCCCCATCAAGCTTTCTTT.

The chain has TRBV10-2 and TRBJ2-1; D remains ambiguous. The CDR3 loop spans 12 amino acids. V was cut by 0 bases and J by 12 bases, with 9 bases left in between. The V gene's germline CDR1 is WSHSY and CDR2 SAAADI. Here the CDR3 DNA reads TGCGCCAGCAGTGAGTCGACTGAGAGGCAGTTCTTC. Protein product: CASSESTERQFF.

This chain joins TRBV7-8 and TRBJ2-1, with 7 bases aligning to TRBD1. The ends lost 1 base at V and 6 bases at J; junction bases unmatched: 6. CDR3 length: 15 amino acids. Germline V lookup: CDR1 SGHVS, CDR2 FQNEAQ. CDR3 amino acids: CASSLGWGQSNEQFF. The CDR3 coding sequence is TGTGCCAGCAGCTTAGGATGGGGACAGTCCAATGAGCAGTTCTTC.

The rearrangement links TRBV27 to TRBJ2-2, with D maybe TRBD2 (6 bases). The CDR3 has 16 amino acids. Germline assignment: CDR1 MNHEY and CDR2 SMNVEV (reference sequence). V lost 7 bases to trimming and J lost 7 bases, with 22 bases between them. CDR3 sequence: CASKEGYPFGGGELFF. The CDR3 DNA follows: TGTGCCAGCAAGGAGGGGTACCCCTTTGGCGGCGGGGAGCTGTTTTTT.

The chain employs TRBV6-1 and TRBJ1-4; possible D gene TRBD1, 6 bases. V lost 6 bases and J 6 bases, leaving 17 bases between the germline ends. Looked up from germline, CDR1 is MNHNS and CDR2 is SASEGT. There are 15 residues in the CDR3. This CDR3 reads CASRSHGGPDEKLFF. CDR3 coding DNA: TGTGCCAGCAGATCCCATGGGGGGCCGGATGAAAAACTGTTTTTT.

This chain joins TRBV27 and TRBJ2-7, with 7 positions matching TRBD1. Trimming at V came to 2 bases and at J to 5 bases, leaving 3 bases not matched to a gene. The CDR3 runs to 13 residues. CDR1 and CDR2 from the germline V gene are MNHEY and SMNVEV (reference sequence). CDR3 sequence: CASSLTGAHEQYF. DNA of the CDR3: TGTGCCAGCAGTTTAACAGGGGCCCACGAGCAGTACTTC.

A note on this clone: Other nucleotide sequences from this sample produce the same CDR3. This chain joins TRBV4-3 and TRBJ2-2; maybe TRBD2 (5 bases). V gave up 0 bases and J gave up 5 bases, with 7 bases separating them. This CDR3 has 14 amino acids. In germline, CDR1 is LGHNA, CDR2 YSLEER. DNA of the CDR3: TGCGCCAGCAGCCAAGATCGGGGTACCGGGGAGCTGTTTTTT. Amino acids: CASSQDRGTGELFF.

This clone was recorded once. The CDR3 region is CASSLALSYGYTF. CDR3 in DNA: TGCGCCAGCAGCTTGGCCTTAAGCTATGGCTACACCTTC. This chain connects TRBV5-1 to TRBJ1-2; D remains ambiguous. The CDR3 runs 13 residues. CDR1 and CDR2 from the germline V gene are SGHRS and YFSETQ. Trimming took off 0 bases at V and 4 bases at J, with 7 bases between the two ends.

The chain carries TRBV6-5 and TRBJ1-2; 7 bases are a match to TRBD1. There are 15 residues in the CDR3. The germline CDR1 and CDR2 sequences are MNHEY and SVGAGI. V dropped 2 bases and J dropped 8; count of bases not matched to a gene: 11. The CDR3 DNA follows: TGTGCCAGCAGTTACCGGGGGGAGGGGGCGCGCGGCTACACCTTC. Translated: CASSYRGEGARGYTF.

The CDR3 DNA sequence: TGTGCCAGCAGACGCGACAGAAACTATGGCTACACCTTC. Its translation: CASRRDRNYGYTF. The chain carries TRBV11-2 and TRBJ1-2, with D possibly being TRBD1 (5 bases). The CDR3 contains 13 residues. V lost 6 bases and J 2 bases, leaving 10 bases between the germline ends. Germline V gives CDR1 SGHAT, CDR2 FQNNGV.